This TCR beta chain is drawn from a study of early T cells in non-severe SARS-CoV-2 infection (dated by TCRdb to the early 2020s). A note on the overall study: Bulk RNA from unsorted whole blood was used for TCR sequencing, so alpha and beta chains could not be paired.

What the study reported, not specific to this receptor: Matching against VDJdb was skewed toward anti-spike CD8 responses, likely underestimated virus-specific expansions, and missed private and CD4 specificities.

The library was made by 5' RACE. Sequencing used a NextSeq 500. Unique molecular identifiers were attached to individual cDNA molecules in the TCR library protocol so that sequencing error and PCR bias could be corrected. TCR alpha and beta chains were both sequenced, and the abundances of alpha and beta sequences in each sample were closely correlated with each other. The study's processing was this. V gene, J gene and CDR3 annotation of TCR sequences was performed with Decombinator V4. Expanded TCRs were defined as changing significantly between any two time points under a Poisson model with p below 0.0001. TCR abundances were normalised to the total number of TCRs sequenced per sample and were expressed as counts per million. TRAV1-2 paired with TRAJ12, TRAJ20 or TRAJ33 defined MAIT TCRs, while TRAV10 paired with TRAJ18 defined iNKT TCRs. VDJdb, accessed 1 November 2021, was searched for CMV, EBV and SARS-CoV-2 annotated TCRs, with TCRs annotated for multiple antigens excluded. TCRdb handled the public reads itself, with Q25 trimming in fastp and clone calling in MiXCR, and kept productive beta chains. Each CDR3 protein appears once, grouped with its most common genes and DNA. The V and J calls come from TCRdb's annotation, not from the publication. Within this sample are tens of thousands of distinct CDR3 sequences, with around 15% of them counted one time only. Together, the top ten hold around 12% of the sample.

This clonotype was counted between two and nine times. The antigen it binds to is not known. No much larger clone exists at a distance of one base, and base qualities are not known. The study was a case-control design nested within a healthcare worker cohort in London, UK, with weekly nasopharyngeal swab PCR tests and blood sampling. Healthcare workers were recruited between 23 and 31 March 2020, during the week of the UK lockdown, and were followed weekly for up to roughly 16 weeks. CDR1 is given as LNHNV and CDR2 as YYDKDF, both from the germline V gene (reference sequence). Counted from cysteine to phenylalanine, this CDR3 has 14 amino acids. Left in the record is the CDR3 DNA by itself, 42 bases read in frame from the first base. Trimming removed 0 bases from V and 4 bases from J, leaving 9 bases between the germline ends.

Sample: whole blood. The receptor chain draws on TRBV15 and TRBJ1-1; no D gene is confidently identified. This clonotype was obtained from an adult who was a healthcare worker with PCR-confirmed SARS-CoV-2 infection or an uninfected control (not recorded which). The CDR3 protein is CATSRDFLGTEAFF. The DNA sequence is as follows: TGTGCCACCAGCAGAGATTTCCTGGGCACTGAAGCTTTCTTT. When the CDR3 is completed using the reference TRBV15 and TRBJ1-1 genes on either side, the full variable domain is DAMVIQNPRYQVTQFGKPVTLSCSQTLNHNVMYWYQQKSSQAPKLLFHYYDKDFNNEADTPDNFQSRRPNTSFCFLDIRSPGLGDTAMYLCATSRDFLGTEAFFGQGTRLTVV.